The T cell receptor beta chain under discussion was sequenced for a study of cytotoxic CD8 clonotypes in ibrutinib-treated CLL. Produced via immunoSEQ multiplex PCR; TCRdb's table is partial and in-frame only. The sample shows some 170,000 clones, around nine tenths of them seen only once. The germline V gene has CDR1 SQVTM and CDR2 ANQGSEA. The CDR3 runs to 14 residues. Findings of the study overall: Circulating CD8+ T-cell counts were tracked by baseline clonality, which exceeded that of age-matched healthy donors.

The sample holds one count of this clone. The antigen is not known. This sequence was found in a human donor with chronic lymphocytic leukemia. V and J are TRBV29-1 and TRBJ2-1; possibly TRBD1 for D (6 bases). The sequences come from PBMCs, collected at disease progression, from a patient treated with ibrutinib. CDR3: CTGGVRGLYNEQFF. DNA for the CDR3: TGCACCGGAGGAGTAAGGGGGTTATACAATGAGCAGTTCTTC.